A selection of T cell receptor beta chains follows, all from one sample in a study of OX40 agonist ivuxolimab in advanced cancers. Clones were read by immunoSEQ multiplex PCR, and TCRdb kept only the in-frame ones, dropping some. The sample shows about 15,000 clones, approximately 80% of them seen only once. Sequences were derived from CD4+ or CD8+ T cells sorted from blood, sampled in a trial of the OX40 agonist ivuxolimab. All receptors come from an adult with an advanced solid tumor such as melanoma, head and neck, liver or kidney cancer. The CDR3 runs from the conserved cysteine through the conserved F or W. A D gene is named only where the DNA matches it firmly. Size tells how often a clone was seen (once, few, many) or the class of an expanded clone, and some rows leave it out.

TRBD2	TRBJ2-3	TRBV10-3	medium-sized	CAISDMGGSDTQYF	TGTGCCATCAGTGATATGGGGGGGTCAGATACGCAGTATTTT
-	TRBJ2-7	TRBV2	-	CASLFREHEQYF	TGTGCCAGCCTGTTCCGGGAGCACGAGCAGTACTTC
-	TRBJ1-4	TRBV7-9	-	CASSAVTGEKLFF	TGTGCCAGCAGCGCCGTGACGGGTGAAAAACTGTTTTTT
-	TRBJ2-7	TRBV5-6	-	CASSMDYEQYF	TGTGCCAGCAGCATGGACTACGAGCAGTACTTC
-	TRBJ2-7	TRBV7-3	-	CASSPGLTYEQYF	TGTGCCAGCAGTCCAGGGTTAACCTACGAGCAGTACTTC
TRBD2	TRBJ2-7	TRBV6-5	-	CASSSGGSSYEQYF	TGTGCCAGCAGTAGCGGGGGGAGCTCCTACGAGCAGTACTTC
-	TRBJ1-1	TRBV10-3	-	CAISESRGVGTEAFF	TGTGCCATCAGTGAGTCGAGAGGGGTGGGCACTGAAGCTTTCTTT
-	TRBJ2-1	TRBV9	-	CASSEADQEQFF	TGTGCCAGCAGCGAGGCGGACCAAGAGCAGTTCTTC
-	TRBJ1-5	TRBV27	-	CASKTGRNQPQHF	TGTGCCAGCAAGACAGGCCGTAATCAGCCCCAGCATTTT
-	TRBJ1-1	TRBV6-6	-	CASSYVRAGPAFF	TGTGCCAGCAGTTACGTCCGGGCCGGCCCCGCTTTCTTT
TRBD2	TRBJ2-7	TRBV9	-	CASSQYEDSGGFEQYF	TGTGCCAGCAGCCAATACGAGGATAGCGGGGGTTTTGAGCAGTACTTC
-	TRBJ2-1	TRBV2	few	CASSKSEVKDYNEQFF	TGTGCCAGCAGTAAATCGGAAGTCAAAGATTACAATGAGCAGTTCTTC
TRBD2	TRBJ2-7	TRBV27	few	CASSFSLAADLGEQYF	TGTGCCAGCAGTTTTTCTCTAGCGGCGGACTTGGGCGAGCAGTACTTC
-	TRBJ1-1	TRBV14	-	CASSSREQGYTEAFF	TGTGCCAGCAGCTCCCGGGAACAGGGATACACTGAAGCTTTCTTT
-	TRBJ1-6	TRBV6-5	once	CASSYSSEGGSPLHF	TGTGCCAGCAGTTACTCTTCGGAAGGTGGTTCACCCCTCCACTTT
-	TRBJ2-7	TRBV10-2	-	CASSWDGSSYEQYF	TGCGCCAGCAGTTGGGACGGAAGCTCCTACGAGCAGTACTTC
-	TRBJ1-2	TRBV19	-	CASSIRYPTNYGYTF	TGTGCCAGTAGTATCAGGTATCCGACTAACTATGGCTACACCTTC
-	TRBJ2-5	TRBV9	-	CASSPFRGAEQETQYF	TGTGCCAGCAGCCCATTCAGAGGGGCCGAACAAGAGACCCAGTACTTC
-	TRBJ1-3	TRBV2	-	CASSEGFSSGNTIYF	TGTGCCAGCAGTGAGGGATTCAGCTCTGGAAACACCATATATTTT
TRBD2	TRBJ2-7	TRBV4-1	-	CASSFSSGVSYEQYF	TGCGCCAGCAGCTTTTCTAGCGGGGTTTCCTACGAGCAGTACTTC
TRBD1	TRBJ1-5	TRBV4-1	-	CASSQGTGDDQPQHF	TGCGCCAGCAGCCAAGGGACAGGGGACGATCAGCCCCAGCATTTT
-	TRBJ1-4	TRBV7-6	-	CASSFSGGAYGEKLFF	TGTGCCAGCAGCTTTAGTGGGGGCGCGTATGGTGAAAAACTGTTTTTT
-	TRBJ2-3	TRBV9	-	CASSTGATVVTDTQYF	TGTGCCAGCAGCACAGGTGCAACGGTTGTTACAGATACGCAGTATTTT
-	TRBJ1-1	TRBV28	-	CASSGTSEAFF	TGTGCCAGCAGTGGGACTTCTGAAGCTTTCTTT
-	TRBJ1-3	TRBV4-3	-	CASSQDLGTNAGNTIYF	TGCGCCAGCAGCCAAGACTTAGGGACAAATGCTGGAAACACCATATATTTT